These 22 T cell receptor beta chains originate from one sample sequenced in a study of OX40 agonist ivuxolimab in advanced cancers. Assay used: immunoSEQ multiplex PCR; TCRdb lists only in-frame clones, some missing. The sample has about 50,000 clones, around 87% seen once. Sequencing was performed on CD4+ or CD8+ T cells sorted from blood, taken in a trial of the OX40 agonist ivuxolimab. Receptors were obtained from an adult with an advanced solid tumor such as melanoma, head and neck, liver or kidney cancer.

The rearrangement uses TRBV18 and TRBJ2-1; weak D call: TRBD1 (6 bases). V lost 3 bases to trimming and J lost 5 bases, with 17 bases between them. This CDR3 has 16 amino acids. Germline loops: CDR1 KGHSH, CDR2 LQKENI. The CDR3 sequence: CASSPQTGPVNNEQFF. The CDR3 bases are TGTGCCAGCTCACCCCAAACAGGGCCGGTGAACAATGAGCAGTTCTTC.

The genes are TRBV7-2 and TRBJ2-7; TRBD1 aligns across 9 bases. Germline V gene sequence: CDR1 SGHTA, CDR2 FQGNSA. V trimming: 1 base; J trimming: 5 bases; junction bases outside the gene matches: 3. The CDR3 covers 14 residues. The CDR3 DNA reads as TGTGCCAGCAGCTTAGGGGACAGGGTCCACGAGCAGTACTTC. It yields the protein CASSLGDRVHEQYF.

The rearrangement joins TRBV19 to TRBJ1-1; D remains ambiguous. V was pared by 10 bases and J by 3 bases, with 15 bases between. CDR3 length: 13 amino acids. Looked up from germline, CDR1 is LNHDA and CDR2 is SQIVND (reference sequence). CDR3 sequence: CATNESRDTEAFF. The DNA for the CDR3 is TGTGCCACCAACGAGTCGCGGGACACTGAAGCTTTCTTT.

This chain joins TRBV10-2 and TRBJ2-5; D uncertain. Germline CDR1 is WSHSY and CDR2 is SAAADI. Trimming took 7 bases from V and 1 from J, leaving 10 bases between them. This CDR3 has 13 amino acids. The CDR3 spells CASKVSAQETQYF. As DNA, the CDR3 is TGCGCCAGCAAGGTGTCAGCCCAAGAGACCCAGTACTTC.

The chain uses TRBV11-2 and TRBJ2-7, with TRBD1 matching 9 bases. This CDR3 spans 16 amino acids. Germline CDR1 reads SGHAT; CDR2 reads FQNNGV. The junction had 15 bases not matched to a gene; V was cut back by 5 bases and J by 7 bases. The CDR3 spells CASSPTRGGQGEEQYF. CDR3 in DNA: TGTGCCAGCAGCCCCACCAGGGGGGGACAGGGCGAAGAGCAGTACTTC.

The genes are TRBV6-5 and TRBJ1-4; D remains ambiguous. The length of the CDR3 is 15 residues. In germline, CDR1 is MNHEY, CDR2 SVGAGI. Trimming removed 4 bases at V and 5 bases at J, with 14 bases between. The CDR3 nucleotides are TGTGCCAGCAGTTTCATGGCGGGTGGAAATGAAAAACTGTTTTTT. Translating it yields CASSFMAGGNEKLFF.

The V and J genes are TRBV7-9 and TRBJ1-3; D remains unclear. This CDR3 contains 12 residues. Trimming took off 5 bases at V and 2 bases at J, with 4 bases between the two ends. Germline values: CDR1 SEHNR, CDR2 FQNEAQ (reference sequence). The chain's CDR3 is CASSRTGNTIYF. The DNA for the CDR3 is TGTGCCAGCAGCCGAACTGGAAACACCATATATTTT.

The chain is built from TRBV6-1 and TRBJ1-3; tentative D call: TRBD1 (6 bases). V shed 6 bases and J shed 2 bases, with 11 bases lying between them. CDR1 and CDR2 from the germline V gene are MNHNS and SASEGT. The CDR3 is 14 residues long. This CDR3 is CASSRGTTGNTIYF. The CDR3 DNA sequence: TGTGCCAGCAGCAGGGGAACTACTGGAAACACCATATATTTT.

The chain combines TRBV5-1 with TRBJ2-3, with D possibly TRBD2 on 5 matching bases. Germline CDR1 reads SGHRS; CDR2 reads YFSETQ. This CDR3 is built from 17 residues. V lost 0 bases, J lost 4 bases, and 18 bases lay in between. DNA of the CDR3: TGCGCCAGCAGCTTGGGGAGGAGTAGATCAGGCTCAGATACGCAGTATTTT. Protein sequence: CASSLGRSRSGSDTQYF.

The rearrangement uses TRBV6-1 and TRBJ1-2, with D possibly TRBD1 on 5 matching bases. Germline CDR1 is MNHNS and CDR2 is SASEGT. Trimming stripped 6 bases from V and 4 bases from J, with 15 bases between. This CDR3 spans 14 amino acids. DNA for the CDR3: TGTGCCAGCAGCAATGACAGATTCGTCTATGGCTACACCTTC. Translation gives CASSNDRFVYGYTF.

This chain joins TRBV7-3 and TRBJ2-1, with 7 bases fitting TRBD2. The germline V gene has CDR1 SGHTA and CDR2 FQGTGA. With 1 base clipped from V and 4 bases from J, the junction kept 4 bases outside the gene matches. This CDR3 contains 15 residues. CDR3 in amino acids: CASSLRASGYNEQFF. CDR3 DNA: TGTGCCAGCAGCTTAAGGGCTAGCGGATACAATGAGCAGTTCTTC.

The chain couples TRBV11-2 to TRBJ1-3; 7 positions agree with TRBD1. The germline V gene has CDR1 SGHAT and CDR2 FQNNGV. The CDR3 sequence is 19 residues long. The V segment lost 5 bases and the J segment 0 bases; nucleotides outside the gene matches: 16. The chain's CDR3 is CASSPIYLGQGDSGNTIYF. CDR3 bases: TGTGCCAGCAGCCCTATCTACCTGGGGCAGGGGGACTCTGGAAACACCATATATTTT.

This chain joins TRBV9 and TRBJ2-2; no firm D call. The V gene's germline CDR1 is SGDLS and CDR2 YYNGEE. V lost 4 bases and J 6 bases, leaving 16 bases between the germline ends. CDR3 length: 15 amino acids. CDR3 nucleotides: TGTGCCAGCAGCCCATCCCCATCATGGGCCGGGGAGCTGTTTTTT. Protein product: CASSPSPSWAGELFF.

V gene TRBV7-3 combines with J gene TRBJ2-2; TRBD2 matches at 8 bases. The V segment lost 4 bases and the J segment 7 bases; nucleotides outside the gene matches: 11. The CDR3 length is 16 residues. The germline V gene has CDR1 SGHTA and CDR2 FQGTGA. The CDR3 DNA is TGTGCCAGCAGCTCGTCAGGGACTAGGAGTGGCGGGGAGCTGTTTTTT. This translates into CASSSSGTRSGGELFF.

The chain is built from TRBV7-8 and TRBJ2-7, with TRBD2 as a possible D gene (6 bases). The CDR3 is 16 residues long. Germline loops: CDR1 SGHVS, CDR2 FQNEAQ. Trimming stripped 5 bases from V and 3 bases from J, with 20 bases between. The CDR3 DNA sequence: TGTGCCAGCAGCCGTCCTTATGGGACTCGGGACTACGAGCAGTACTTC. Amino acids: CASSRPYGTRDYEQYF.

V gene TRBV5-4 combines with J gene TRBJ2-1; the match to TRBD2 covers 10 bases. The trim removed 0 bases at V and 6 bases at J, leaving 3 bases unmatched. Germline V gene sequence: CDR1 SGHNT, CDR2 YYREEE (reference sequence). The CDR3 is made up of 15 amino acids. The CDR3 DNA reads TGTGCCAGCAGCTTGGACCTAGCGGGAGTCAATGAGCAGTTCTTC. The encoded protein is CASSLDLAGVNEQFF.

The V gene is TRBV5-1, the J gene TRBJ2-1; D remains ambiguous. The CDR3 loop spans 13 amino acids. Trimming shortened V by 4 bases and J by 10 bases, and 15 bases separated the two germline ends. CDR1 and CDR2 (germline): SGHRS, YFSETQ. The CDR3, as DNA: TGCGCCAGCAGCCCCGCGGCCCTCGGGGAGCAGTTCTTC. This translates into CASSPAALGEQFF.

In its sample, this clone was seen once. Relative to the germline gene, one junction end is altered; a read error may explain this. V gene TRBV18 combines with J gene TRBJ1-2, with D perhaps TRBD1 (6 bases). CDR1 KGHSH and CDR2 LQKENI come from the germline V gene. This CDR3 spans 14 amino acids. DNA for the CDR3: TGTGCCAGCTCACCCCTGCCAGGGGTTTATGACTACACCTTC. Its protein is CASSPLPGVYDYTF.

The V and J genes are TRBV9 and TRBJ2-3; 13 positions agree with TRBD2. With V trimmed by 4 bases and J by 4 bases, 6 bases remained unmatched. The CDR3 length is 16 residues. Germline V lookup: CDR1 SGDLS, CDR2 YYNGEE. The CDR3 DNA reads TGTGCCAGCAGCTCACGGACTAGCGGGGGCCCAGATACGCAGTATTTT. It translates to CASSSRTSGGPDTQYF.

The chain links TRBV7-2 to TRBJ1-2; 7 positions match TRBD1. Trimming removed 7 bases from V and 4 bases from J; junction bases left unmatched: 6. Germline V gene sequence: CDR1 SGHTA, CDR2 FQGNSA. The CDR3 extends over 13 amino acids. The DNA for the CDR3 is TGTGCCAGCAACCAACAGGGGCCCTATGGCTACACCTTC. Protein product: CASNQQGPYGYTF.

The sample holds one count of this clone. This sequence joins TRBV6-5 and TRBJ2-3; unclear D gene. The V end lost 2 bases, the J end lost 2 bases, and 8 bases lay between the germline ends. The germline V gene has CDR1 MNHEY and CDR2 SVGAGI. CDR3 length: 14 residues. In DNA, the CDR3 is TGTGCCAGCAGTTACGGGCTTTACACAGATACGCAGTATTTT. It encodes CASSYGLYTDTQYF.

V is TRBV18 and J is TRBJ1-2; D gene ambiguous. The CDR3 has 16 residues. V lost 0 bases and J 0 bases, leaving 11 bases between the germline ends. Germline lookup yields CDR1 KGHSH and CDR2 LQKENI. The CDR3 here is CASSPPPVQANYGYTF. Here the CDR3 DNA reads TGTGCCAGCTCACCACCGCCCGTCCAGGCTAACTATGGCTACACCTTC. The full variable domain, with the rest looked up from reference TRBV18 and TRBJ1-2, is NAGVMQNPRHLVRRRGQEARLRCSPMKGHSHVYWYRQLPEEGLKFMVYLQKENIIDESGMPKERFSAEFPKEGPSILRIQQVVRGDSAAYFCASSPPPVQANYGYTFGSGTRLTVV.